These 5 T cell receptor beta chains were sequenced from one sample in a study of cytomegalovirus exposure and HLA in healthy donors. The PCR had 60 Vbeta and 13 Jbeta primers. The protocol was immunoSEQ multiplex PCR, while the TCRdb copy is restricted to in-frame clones and leaves out a portion. The table lists roughly 160,000 clones, 70% to 80% of them singletons. The sample was PBMCs. The receptors stem from a man between 18 and 35 years old in good health and CMV-seropositive.

The CDR3 sequence is CASSRARGTEAFF. As DNA, the CDR3 is TGTGCCAGCAGCCGTGCCCGGGGTACTGAAGCTTTCTTT. V is TRBV6-5 and J is TRBJ1-1, with D hard to call. CDR3 size: 13 residues. With 6 bases removed from V and 5 bases from J, the gap between germline ends came to 13 bases. Per the germline V gene, CDR1 is MNHEY and CDR2 is SVGAGI.

The chain couples TRBV6-6 to TRBJ1-2; 8 bases agree with TRBD1. Losses at the gene ends were 6 bases for V and 0 bases for J; bases not matched to a gene: 3. This CDR3 is 14 amino acids long. Germline V lookup: CDR1 MNHNY, CDR2 SVGAGI (reference sequence). Written as DNA, the CDR3 is TGTGCCAGCAGCCGGGACAGGCCTAACTATGGCTACACCTTC. Translation: CASSRDRPNYGYTF.

A remark on this clone: The junction departs from germline at one end; a sequencing error may be responsible. V usage is TRBV7-9 and J usage is TRBJ2-7; possibly TRBD2 for D (5 bases). Germline CDR1 and CDR2: SEHNR and FQNEAQ (reference sequence). The CDR3 covers 14 residues. The CDR3 here is CSSSLEAAVYEQYF. The CDR3 region has the DNA TGTTCCAGCAGCTTAGAGGCAGCGGTATACGAGCAGTACTTC.

The rearrangement links TRBV6-4 to TRBJ1-2; D possibly corresponds to TRBD1 (5 bases). The CDR3 spans 16 residues. CDR1 and CDR2 (germline): MRHNA, SNTAGT. V was pared by 6 bases and J by 8 bases, with 25 bases between. This CDR3 reads CASSDGGASSPRGYTF. CDR3 bases: TGTGCCAGCAGCGACGGTGGGGCCTCCTCCCCTAGGGGCTACACCTTC.

The chain has TRBV19 and TRBJ1-4, with 7 bases that match TRBD1. Germline-derived CDR1 and CDR2 are LNHDA and SQIVND (reference sequence). There are 22 residues in the CDR3. Losses at the gene ends were 4 bases for V and 0 bases for J; bases not matched to a gene: 23. CDR3 DNA sequence: TGTGCCAGTAGTAGGGCCCTCCCGTGGACAGGTGGACCTTTTGCAACTAATGAAAAACTGTTTTTT. Its translation: CASSRALPWTGGPFATNEKLFF.